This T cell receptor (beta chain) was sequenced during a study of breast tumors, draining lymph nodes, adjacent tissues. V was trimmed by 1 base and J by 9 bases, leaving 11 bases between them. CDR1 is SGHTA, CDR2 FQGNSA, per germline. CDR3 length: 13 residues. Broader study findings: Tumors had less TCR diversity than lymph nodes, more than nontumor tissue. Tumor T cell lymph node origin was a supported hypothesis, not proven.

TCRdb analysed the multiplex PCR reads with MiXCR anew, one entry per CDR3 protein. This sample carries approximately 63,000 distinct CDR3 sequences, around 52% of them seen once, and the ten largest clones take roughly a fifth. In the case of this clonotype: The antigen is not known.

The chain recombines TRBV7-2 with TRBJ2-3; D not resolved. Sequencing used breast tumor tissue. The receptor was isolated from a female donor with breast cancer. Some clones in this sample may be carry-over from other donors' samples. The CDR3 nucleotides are TGTGCCAGCAGCTTAGAGGTCTCCCAAACGCAGTATTTT. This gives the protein CASSLEVSQTQYF.